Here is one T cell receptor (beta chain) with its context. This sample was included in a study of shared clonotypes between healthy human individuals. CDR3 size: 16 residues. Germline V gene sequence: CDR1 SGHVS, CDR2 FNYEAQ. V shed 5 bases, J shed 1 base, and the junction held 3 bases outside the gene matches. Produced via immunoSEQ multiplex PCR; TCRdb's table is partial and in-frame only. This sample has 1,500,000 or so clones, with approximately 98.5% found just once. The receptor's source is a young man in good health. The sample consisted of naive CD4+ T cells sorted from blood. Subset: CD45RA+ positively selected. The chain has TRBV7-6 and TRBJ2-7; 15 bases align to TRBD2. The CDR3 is CASSRGLAGGSYEQYF. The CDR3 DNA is TGTGCCAGCAGCCGGGGACTAGCGGGAGGATCCTACGAGCAGTACTTC.